This T cell receptor beta chain came from a study of beta chain features in type 1 diabetes. Study-wide findings and caveats: It was not settled here whether HLA type affects TCRB rearrangement.

As every portion of the isolated RNA was reverse transcribed, the sequencing read expressed TCRB transcripts. Regulatory, naive and central memory T cell samples averaged around 3.6 million reads. Sequencing was performed with immunoSEQ multiplex PCR; in TCRdb, only in-frame clones are kept and a portion is missing. The top ten hold 0.05% to 0.07% of the sample, which has under 500,000 clones, about 32% seen once. CDR1 is SGHRS and CDR2 is YFSETQ in the germline V gene. CDR3 length: 15 residues. V lost 0 bases and J lost 5, with 14 bases in between. In regard to this clone: Its matching antigen is unknown.

Each of the sorted populations had a purity greater than 98%. Sample: naive CD4+ T cells from blood. The TCR was taken from a man between 18 and 29 years old in good health. This sequence joins TRBV5-1 and TRBJ1-1; D is unclear. In DNA, the CDR3 is TGCGCCAGCAGCTTGGCAGTCCGGGTGCGGACTGAAGCTTTCTTT. Amino acid sequence: CASSLAVRVRTEAFF.